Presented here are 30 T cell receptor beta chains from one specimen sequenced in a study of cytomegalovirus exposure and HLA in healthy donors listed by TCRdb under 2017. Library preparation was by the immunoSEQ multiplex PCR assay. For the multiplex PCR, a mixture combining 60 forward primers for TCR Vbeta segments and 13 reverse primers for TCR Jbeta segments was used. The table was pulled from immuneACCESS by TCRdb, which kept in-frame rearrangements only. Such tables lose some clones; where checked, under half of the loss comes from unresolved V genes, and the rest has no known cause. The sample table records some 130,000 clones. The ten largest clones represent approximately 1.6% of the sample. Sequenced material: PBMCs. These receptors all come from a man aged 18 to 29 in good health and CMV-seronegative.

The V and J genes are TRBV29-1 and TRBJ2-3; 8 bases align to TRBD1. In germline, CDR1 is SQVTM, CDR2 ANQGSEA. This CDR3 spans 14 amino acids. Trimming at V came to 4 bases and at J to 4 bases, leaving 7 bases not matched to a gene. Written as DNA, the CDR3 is TGCAGCGTTGGGGGCAGGGGGCCGGCAGATACGCAGTATTTT. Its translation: CSVGGRGPADTQYF.

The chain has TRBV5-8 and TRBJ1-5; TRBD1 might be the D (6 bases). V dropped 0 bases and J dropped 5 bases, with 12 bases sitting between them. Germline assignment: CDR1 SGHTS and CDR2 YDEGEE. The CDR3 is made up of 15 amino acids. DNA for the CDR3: TGTGCCAGCAGCTTGGGGCAGGGGTTCGATCAGCCCCAGCATTTT. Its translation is CASSLGQGFDQPQHF.

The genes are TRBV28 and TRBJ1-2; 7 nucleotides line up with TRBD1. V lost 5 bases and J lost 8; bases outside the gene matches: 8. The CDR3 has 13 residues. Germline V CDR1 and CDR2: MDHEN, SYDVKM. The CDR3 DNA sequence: TGTGCCAGCAGTCCACCCGGACAGGAAGGCTACACCTTC. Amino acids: CASSPPGQEGYTF.

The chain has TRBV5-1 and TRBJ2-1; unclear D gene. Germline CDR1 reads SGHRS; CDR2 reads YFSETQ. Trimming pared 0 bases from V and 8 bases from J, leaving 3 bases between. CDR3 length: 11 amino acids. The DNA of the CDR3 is TGCGCCAGCAGCTTGGCCTATGAGCAGTTCTTC. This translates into CASSLAYEQFF.

In DNA, the CDR3 is TGTGCCAGCAGTTTGACGGGAAACGAGACCCAGTACTTC. Protein product: CASSLTGNETQYF. The chain couples TRBV28 to TRBJ2-5; possibly TRBD2 for D (5 bases). Trimming cost V 3 bases and J 5 bases, with 10 bases left between them. Germline V gene sequence: CDR1 MDHEN, CDR2 SYDVKM. This CDR3 has 13 residues.

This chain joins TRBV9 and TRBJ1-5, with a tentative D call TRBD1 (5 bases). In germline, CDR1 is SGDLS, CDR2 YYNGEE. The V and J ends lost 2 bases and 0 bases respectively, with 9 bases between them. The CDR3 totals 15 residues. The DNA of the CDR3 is TGTGCCAGCAGCGTCCAGGGAATTAGCAATCAGCCCCAGCATTTT. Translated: CASSVQGISNQPQHF.

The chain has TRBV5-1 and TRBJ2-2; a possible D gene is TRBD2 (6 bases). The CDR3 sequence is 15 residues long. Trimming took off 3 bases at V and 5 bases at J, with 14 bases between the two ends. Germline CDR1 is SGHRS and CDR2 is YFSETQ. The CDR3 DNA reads TGCGCCAGCAGCTCGGAAGGAGGGTGGACCGGGGAGCTGTTTTTT. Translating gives CASSSEGGWTGELFF.

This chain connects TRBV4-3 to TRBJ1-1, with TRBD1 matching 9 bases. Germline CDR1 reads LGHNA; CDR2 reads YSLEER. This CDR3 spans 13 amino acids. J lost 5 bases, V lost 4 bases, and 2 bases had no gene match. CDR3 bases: TGCGCCAGCAGCCGAGACAGGGGGACTGAAGCTTTCTTT. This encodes CASSRDRGTEAFF.

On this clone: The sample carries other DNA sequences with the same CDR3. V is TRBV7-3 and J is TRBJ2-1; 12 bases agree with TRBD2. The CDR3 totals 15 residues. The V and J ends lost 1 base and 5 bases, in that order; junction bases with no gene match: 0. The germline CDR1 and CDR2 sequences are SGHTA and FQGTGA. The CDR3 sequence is CASSLRTSGNNEQFF. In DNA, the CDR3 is TGTGCCAGCAGCTTAAGGACTAGCGGGAACAATGAGCAGTTCTTC.

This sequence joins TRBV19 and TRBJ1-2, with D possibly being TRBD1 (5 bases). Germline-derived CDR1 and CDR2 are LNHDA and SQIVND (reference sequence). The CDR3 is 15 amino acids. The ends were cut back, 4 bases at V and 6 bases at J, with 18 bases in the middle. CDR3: CASSTTRQSDNGYTF. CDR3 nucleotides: TGTGCCAGTAGTACAACGAGACAGTCAGATAATGGCTACACCTTC. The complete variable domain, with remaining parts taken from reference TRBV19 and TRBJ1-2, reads DGGITQSPKYLFRKEGQNVTLSCEQNLNHDAMYWYRQDPGQGLRLIYYSQIVNDFQKGDIAEGYSVSREKKESFPLTVTSAQKNPTAFYLCASSTTRQSDNGYTFGSGTRLTVV.

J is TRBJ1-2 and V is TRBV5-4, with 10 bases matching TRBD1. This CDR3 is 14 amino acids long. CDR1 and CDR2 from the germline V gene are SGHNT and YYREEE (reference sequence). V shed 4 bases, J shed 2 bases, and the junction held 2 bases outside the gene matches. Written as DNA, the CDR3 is TGTGCCAGCAGCAGGACAGGGGGGAACTATGGCTACACCTTC. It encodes CASSRTGGNYGYTF.

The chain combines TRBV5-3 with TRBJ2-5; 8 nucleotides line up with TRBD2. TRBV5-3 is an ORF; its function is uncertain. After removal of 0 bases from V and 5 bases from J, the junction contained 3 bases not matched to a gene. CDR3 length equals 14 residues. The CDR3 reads CARSLGGLVETQYF. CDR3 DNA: TGTGCCAGAAGCTTGGGGGGACTAGTGGAGACCCAGTACTTC.

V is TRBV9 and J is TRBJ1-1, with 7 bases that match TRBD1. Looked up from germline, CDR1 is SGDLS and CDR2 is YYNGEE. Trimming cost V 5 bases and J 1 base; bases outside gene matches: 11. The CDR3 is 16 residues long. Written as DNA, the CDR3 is TGTGCCAGCAGTCAAAAAAAGGGGGCGGGGAACACTGAAGCTTTCTTT. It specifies CASSQKKGAGNTEAFF. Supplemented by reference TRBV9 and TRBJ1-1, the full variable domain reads DSGVTQTPKHLITATGQRVTLRCSPRSGDLSVYWYQQSLDQGLQFLIQYYNGEERAKGNILERFSAQQFPDLHSELNLSSLELGDSALYFCASSQKKGAGNTEAFFGQGTRLTVV.

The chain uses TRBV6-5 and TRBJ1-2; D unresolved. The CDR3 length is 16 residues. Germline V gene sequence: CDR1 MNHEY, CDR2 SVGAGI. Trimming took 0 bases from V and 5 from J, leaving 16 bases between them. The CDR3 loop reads CASSYSMVPRKYGYTF. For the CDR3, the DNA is TGTGCCAGCAGTTACTCGATGGTACCCAGAAAGTATGGCTACACCTTC.

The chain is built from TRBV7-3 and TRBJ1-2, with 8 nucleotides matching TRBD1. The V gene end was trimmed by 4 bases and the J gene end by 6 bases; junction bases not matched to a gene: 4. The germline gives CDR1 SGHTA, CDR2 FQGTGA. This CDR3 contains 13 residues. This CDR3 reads CASSSGQGHGYTF. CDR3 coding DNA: TGTGCCAGCAGCTCCGGACAGGGTCATGGCTACACCTTC.

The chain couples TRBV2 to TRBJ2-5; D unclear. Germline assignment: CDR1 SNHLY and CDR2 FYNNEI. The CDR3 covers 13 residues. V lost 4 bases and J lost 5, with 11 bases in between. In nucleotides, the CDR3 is TGTGCCAGCAGTGGCCCCTCGGAGGAGACCCAGTACTTC. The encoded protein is CASSGPSEETQYF.

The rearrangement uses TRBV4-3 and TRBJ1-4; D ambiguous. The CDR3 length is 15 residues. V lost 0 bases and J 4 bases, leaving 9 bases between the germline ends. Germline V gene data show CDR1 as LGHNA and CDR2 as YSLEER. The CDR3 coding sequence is TGCGCCAGCAGCCAAGATCCCGTAGATAATGAAAAACTGTTTTTT. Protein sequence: CASSQDPVDNEKLFF.

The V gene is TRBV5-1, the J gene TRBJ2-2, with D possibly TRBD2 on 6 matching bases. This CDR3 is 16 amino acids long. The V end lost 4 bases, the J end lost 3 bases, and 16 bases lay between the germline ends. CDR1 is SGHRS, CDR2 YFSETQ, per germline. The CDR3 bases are TGCGCCAGCAGCCGGGACTCACTCGGGGACACCGGGGAGCTGTTTTTT. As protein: CASSRDSLGDTGELFF.

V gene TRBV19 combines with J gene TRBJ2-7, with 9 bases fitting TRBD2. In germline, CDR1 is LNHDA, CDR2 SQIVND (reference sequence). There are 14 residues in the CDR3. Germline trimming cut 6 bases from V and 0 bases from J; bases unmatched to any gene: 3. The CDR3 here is CASRSSGISYEQYF. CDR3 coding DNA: TGTGCCAGTAGGTCTAGCGGGATCTCCTACGAGCAGTACTTC. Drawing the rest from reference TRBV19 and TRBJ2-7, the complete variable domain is DGGITQSPKYLFRKEGQNVTLSCEQNLNHDAMYWYRQDPGQGLRLIYYSQIVNDFQKGDIAEGYSVSREKKESFPLTVTSAQKNPTAFYLCASRSSGISYEQYFGPGTRLTVT.

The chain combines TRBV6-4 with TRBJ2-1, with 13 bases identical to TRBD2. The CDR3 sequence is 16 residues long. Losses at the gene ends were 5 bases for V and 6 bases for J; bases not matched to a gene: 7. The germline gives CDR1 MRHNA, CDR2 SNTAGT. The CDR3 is CASSPLGTSGVNEQFF. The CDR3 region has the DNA TGTGCCAGCAGTCCCTTAGGGACTAGCGGGGTCAATGAGCAGTTCTTC.

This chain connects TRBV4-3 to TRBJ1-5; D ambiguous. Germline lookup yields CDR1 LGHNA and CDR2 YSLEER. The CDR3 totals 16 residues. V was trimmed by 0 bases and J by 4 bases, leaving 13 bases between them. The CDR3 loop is CASSQDRLRPNQPQHF. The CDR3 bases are TGCGCCAGCAGCCAAGATCGGCTCAGGCCTAATCAGCCCCAGCATTTT.

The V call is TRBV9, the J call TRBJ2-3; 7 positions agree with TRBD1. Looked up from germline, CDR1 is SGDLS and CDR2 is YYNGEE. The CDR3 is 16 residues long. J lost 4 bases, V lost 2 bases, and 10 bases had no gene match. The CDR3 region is CASSVRGGQNPDTQYF. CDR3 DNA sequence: TGTGCCAGCAGCGTCCGAGGGGGACAGAACCCAGATACGCAGTATTTT.

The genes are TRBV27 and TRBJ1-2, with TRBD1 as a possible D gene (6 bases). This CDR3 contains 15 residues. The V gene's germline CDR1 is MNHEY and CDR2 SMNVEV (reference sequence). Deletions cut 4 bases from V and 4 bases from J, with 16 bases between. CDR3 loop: CASSSQGGGAYGYTF. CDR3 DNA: TGTGCCAGCAGTTCGCAGGGAGGGGGTGCCTATGGCTACACCTTC.

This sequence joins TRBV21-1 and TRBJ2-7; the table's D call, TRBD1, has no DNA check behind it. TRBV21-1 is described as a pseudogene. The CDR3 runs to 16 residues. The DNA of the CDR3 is TGTGCCAGCAGCCGCCTAGGAGGACAGTGGACCTACGAGCAGTACTTC. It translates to CASSRLGGQWTYEQYF.

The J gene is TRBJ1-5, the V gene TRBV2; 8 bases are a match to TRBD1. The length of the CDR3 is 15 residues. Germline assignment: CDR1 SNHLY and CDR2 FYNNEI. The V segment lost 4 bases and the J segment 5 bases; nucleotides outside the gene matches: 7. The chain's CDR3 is CASSAATGEYQPQHF. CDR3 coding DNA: TGTGCCAGCAGTGCAGCGACAGGGGAGTATCAGCCCCAGCATTTT.

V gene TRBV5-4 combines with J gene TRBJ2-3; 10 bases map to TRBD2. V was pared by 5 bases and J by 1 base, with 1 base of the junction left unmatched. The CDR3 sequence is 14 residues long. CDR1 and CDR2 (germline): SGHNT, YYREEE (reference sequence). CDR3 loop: CASSGTSGTDTQYF. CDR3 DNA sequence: TGTGCCAGCAGTGGGACTAGCGGCACAGATACGCAGTATTTT. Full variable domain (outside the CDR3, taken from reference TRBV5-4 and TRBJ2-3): ETGVTQSPTHLIKTRGQQVTLRCSSQSGHNTVSWYQQALGQGPQFIFQYYREEENGRGNFPPRFSGLQFPNYSSELNVNALELDDSALYLCASSGTSGTDTQYFGPGTRLTVL.

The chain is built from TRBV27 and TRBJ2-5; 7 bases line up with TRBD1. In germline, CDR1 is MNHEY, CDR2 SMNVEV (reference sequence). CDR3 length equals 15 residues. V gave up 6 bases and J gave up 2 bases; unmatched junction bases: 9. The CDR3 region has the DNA TGTGCCAGCAGGGAAAGGACAGGCTTGCAAGAGACCCAGTACTTC. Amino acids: CASRERTGLQETQYF.

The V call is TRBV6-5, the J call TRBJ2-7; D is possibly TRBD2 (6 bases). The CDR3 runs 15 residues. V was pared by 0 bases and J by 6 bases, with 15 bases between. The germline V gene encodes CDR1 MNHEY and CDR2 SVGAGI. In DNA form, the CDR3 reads TGTGCCAGCAGTTACTCGGAGGGGAAGTGGCTCGAGCAGTACTTC. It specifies CASSYSEGKWLEQYF.

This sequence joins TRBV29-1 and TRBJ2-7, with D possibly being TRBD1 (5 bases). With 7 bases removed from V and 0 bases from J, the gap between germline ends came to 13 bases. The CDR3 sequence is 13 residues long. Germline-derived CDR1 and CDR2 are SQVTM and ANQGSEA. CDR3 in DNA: TGCAGCGGGGGCTTTTTGGGCTCCTACGAGCAGTACTTC. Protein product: CSGGFLGSYEQYF.

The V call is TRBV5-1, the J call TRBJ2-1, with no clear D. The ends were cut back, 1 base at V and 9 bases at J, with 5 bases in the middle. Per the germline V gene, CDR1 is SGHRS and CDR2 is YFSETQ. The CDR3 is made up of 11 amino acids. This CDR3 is CASSLTGEQFF. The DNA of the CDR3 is TGCGCCAGCAGCTTGACGGGTGAGCAGTTCTTC. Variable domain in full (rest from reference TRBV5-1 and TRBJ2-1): KAGVTQTPRYLIKTRGQQVTLSCSPISGHRSVSWYQQTPGQGLQFLFEYFSETQRNKGNFPGRFSGRQFSNSRSEMNVSTLELGDSALYLCASSLTGEQFFGPGTRLTVL.